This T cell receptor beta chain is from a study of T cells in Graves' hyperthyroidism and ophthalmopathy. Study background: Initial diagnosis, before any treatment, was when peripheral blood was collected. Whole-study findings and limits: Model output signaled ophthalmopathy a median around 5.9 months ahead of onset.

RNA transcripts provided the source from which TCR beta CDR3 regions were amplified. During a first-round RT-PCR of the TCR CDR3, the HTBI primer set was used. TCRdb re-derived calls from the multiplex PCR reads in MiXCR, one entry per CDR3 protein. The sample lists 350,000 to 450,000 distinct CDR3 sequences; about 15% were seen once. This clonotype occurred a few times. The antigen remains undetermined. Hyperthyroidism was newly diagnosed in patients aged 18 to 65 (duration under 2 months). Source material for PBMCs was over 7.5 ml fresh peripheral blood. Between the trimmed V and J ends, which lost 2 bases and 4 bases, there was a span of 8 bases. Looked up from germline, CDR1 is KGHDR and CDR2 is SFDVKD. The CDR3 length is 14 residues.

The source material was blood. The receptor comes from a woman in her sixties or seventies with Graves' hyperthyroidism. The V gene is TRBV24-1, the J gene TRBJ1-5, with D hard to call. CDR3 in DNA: TGTGCCACCAGTGATTCAGTCAGTAATCAGCCCCAGCATTTT. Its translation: CATSDSVSNQPQHF.